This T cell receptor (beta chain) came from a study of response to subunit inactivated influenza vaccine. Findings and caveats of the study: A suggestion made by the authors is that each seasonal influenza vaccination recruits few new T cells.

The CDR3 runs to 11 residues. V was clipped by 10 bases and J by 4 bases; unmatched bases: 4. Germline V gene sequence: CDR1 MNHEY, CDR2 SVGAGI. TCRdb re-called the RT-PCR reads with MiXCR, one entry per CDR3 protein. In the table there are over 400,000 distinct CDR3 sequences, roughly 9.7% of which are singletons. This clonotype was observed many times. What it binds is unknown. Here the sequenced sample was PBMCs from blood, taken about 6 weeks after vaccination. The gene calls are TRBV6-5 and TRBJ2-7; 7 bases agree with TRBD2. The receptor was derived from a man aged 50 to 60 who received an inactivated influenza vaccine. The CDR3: CATQGLYEQYF. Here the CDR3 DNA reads TGTGCCACCCAGGGACTATACGAGCAGTACTTC.